A selection of T cell receptor beta chains follows, all from one sample in a study of T cell clones after liver transplantation. The method was immunoSEQ multiplex PCR; TCRdb's version includes in-frame clones alone and lacks a portion of them. The sample records about 80,000 clones, roughly four fifths being singletons. The source material was CD4+ T cells from blood, sampled just over 45 months after liver transplant. Receptors originate from a human patient who received a liver transplant. Some T cells may trace back to the graft donor. CDR3s include the opening cysteine and the closing phenylalanine or tryptophan. The D gene is left open where the match is weak. Where a row states a size, it is once, few, many or the class of an expanded clone; other rows omit it.

DNA: TGCGCCAGCAGCTTGGTGGGACAGGTATACGAGCAGTACTTC
CDR3: CASSLVGQVYEQYF
V: TRBV5-1
J: TRBJ2-7
D: TRBD1
size: .

DNA: TGTGCCAGCGGAGGGGCGCTTGGCACTGAAGCTTTCTTT
CDR3: CASGGALGTEAFF
V: TRBV27
J: TRBJ1-1
D: .
size: once

DNA: TGTGCCAGCAGTTCCTGGGACAGGGAGGGCGAAAAACTGTTTTTT
CDR3: CASSSWDREGEKLFF
V: TRBV28
J: TRBJ1-4
D: TRBD1
size: once

DNA: TGTGCCAGCAGGGTGTCAGGAGGCACCGGGGAGCTGTTTTTT
CDR3: CASRVSGGTGELFF
V: TRBV7-9
J: TRBJ2-2
D: .
size: .

DNA: TGTGCCAGCAGCAAAAATAGCGGAAGCTCCTACAATGAGCAGTTCTTC
CDR3: CASSKNSGSSYNEQFF
V: TRBV5-4
J: TRBJ2-1
D: .
size: .

DNA: TGTGCCTGGAGTGTAGTTAAGGGAGGCAGGAAGGACTTC
CDR3: CAWSVVKGGRKDF
V: TRBV30
J: TRBJ2-5
D: .
size: .

DNA: TGTGCCAGCAGCTGGACCGGGACGGGGTTTTACGAGCAGTACTTC
CDR3: CASSWTGTGFYEQYF
V: TRBV5-4
J: TRBJ2-7
D: .
size: .

DNA: TGTGCCAGCAGCTTTCTGGCTAGCGACCCGCTTATAGGCTACGAGCAGTACTTC
CDR3: CASSFLASDPLIGYEQYF
V: TRBV7-9
J: TRBJ2-7
D: .
size: few

DNA: TGTGCCAGCAGCCCACAGGCCCCGAAGACCCAGTACTTC
CDR3: CASSPQAPKTQYF
V: TRBV7-9
J: TRBJ2-5
D: .
size: .

DNA: TGTGCCAGCAGCTTAGTCGGACTAGCGGGAGAGGAGACCCAGTACTTC
CDR3: CASSLVGLAGEETQYF
V: TRBV7-8
J: TRBJ2-5
D: TRBD2
size: .

DNA: TGTGCCAGCAGCCCAGGGGGGGGCAGTGGGATAGGAGGCCAGTACTTC
CDR3: CASSPGGGSGIGGQYF
V: TRBV28
J: TRBJ2-5
D: .
size: .

DNA: TGTGCCACTTTGGGGGTCAGGGTCAATGGCTACACCTTC
CDR3: CATLGVRVNGYTF
V: TRBV28
J: TRBJ1-2
D: .
size: .

DNA: TGTGCCAGCAGTAACAGAAGAGGCTACACCTTC
CDR3: CASSNRRGYTF
V: TRBV28
J: TRBJ1-2
D: .
size: once

DNA: TGTGCCAGCAGCTTAACGGCGGGACAGGGGGCCTACGAGCAGTACTTC
CDR3: CASSLTAGQGAYEQYF
V: TRBV7-8
J: TRBJ2-7
D: TRBD1
size: .

DNA: TGTGCCAGCAGCCCGGGACAGGGGGCGAAGACTGAAGCTTTCTTT
CDR3: CASSPGQGAKTEAFF
V: TRBV11-3
J: TRBJ1-1
D: TRBD1
size: .

DNA: TGCAGCGCCAGGGACACCGGGGAGCTGTTTTTT
CDR3: CSARDTGELFF
V: TRBV29-1
J: TRBJ2-2
D: .
size: .

DNA: TGTGCCAGCAGCTCCAGCGGGGGGAAAAGGGGGAAAGCTTTCTTT
CDR3: CASSSSGGKRGKAFF
V: TRBV7-9
J: TRBJ1-1
D: .
size: .

DNA: TGTGCCAGCAGCTTGAGTGGGGACAGGGGGGAGCCCAAAAACATTCAGTACTTC
CDR3: CASSLSGDRGEPKNIQYF
V: TRBV5-4
J: TRBJ2-4
D: TRBD1
size: .

DNA: TGTGCCAGCAGCTGGGGAGGGGTCAATCAGCCCCAGCATTTT
CDR3: CASSWGGVNQPQHF
V: TRBV7-2
J: TRBJ1-5
D: .
size: .

DNA: TGTGCCAGCAGCGTAGGACTAGCGGGGGCCTACGAGCAGTACTTC
CDR3: CASSVGLAGAYEQYF
V: TRBV9
J: TRBJ2-7
D: TRBD2
size: few

DNA: TGTGCCAGCAGCGGAAGAGGTGTAGGGAGACTGGGGAACACTGAAGCTTTCTTT
CDR3: CASSGRGVGRLGNTEAFF
V: TRBV11-2
J: TRBJ1-1
D: .
size: .

DNA: TGTGCCAGCAGTTTAGGGCAGGCCACAGATACGCAGTATTTT
CDR3: CASSLGQATDTQYF
V: TRBV27
J: TRBJ2-3
D: .
size: .

DNA: TGTGCCAGCAGCGTTTCCTCCTGGGGAAACACCGGGGAGCTGTTTTTT
CDR3: CASSVSSWGNTGELFF
V: TRBV9
J: TRBJ2-2
D: .
size: once

DNA: TGTGCCAGCAGCGTAGCTGGAGATACGCAGTATTTT
CDR3: CASSVAGDTQYF
V: TRBV9
J: TRBJ2-3
D: .
size: .

DNA: TGCGCCAGCAGTGAAATGAAGGGGGAAAAAGAGACCCAGTACTTC
CDR3: CASSEMKGEKETQYF
V: TRBV10-1
J: TRBJ2-5
D: .
size: .

DNA: TGTGCCAGCAGTTCAGGAGGGGGGCTGTATGGCTACACCTTC
CDR3: CASSSGGGLYGYTF
V: TRBV27
J: TRBJ1-2
D: .
size: .

DNA: TGTGCCTGGAGTGCTCAACTAGCGGGATCGTGGGATACGCAGTATTTT
CDR3: CAWSAQLAGSWDTQYF
V: TRBV30
J: TRBJ2-3
D: TRBD2
size: .

DNA: TGTGCCAGCAGTACACCTTCTAGGTCGAGCTCCTACAATGAGCAGTTCTTC
CDR3: CASSTPSRSSSYNEQFF
V: TRBV28
J: TRBJ2-1
D: .
size: .

DNA: TGTGCCAGCAGCGACCGGGACAGGGTTTTCTTTATTTTTGAGCAGTACTTC
CDR3: CASSDRDRVFFIFEQYF
V: TRBV21-1
J: TRBJ2-7
D: .
size: .

DNA: TGTGCCAGCTCGCTGGGACTGCCTACCGGGGAGCTGTTTTTT
CDR3: CASSLGLPTGELFF
V: TRBV18
J: TRBJ2-2
D: .
size: .

DNA: TGCGCCAGCAGTGAGTCGGGGCGCCCACAAGAGACCCAGTACTTC
CDR3: CASSESGRPQETQYF
V: TRBV10-1
J: TRBJ2-5
D: .
size: .

DNA: TGTGCCAGCAGCGTAGGGGTCTCCTACAATGAGCAGTTCTTC
CDR3: CASSVGVSYNEQFF
V: TRBV9
J: TRBJ2-1
D: .
size: few

DNA: TGTGCCAGCAGCGTAGGGGCAGGACAAAACATTCAGTACTTC
CDR3: CASSVGAGQNIQYF
V: TRBV9
J: TRBJ2-4
D: .
size: .

DNA: TGTGCCTCCACCCGGAGGGGGGGCTCCTACGAGCAGTACTTC
CDR3: CASTRRGGSYEQYF
V: TRBV30
J: TRBJ2-7
D: .
size: .

DNA: TGTGCCAGCTCCCCAGGGGGGTTGAACACCGGGGAGCTGTTTTTT
CDR3: CASSPGGLNTGELFF
V: TRBV27
J: TRBJ2-2
D: .
size: .

DNA: TGTGCCAGCTCACCTGGACAGCCAAATGAAGCTTTCTTT
CDR3: CASSPGQPNEAFF
V: TRBV18
J: TRBJ1-1
D: .
size: .

DNA: TGTGCCAGCAGCTTCATCACCTGGGAGCTGTTTTTT
CDR3: CASSFITWELFF
V: TRBV7-2
J: TRBJ2-2
D: .
size: .

DNA: TGTGCCAGCAGCTCTAGTGGCCTAGCGGGAGCGGCCACAGATACGCAGTATTTT
CDR3: CASSSSGLAGAATDTQYF
V: TRBV7-2
J: TRBJ2-3
D: TRBD2
size: .

DNA: TGTGCCTGGAGTAATAGACAGCGTACGGGGAACACTGAAGCTTTCTTT
CDR3: CAWSNRQRTGNTEAFF
V: TRBV30
J: TRBJ1-1
D: .
size: once

DNA: TGTGCCAGCAGTTACTCCTTGGACAGGGCTGAACTGTTTTTT
CDR3: CASSYSLDRAELFF
V: TRBV6-5
J: TRBJ1-4
D: TRBD1
size: .

DNA: TGTGCCAGCATTTTGAGGGGGCGAGCAGCCTCTGAGCAGTACTTC
CDR3: CASILRGRAASEQYF
V: TRBV6-5
J: TRBJ2-7
D: TRBD1
size: .

DNA: TGTGCCAGCAGCTTGTACGGGACAGGGGGCGGTTCTGAGCAGTTCTTC
CDR3: CASSLYGTGGGSEQFF
V: TRBV7-2
J: TRBJ2-1
D: TRBD1
size: .

DNA: TGTGCCAGCAGTTTAACGGGCCAGGGAAATCAGCCCCAGCATTTT
CDR3: CASSLTGQGNQPQHF
V: TRBV28
J: TRBJ1-5
D: .
size: .

DNA: TGTGCCAGCAGCTATCCCCGGACTAGCGGTGAGCAGTTCTTC
CDR3: CASSYPRTSGEQFF
V: TRBV7-2
J: TRBJ2-1
D: TRBD2
size: .

DNA: TGTGCCAGCGATAGGACAGCGGCCCTGCCGCCCTATGGCTACACCTTC
CDR3: CASDRTAALPPYGYTF
V: TRBV2
J: TRBJ1-2
D: .
size: .

DNA: TGTGCCAGCAGCTTAGATCTTTCGATCGGGGAGCTGTTTTTT
CDR3: CASSLDLSIGELFF
V: TRBV7-9
J: TRBJ2-2
D: .
size: .

DNA: TGTGCCAGCAGCCCTCCCGGCGGCTCGTCTGGGGCCAACGTCCTGACTTTC
CDR3: CASSPPGGSSGANVLTF
V: TRBV5-6
J: TRBJ2-6
D: .
size: few

DNA: TGTGCCAGCAGCTTGGAGGGTCAGGGGCCGAACTACGAGCAGTACTTC
CDR3: CASSLEGQGPNYEQYF
V: TRBV5-6
J: TRBJ2-7
D: .
size: .

DNA: TGTGCCTCAGGACAGGGGTCCCCCTACGAGCAGTACTTC
CDR3: CASGQGSPYEQYF
V: TRBV28
J: TRBJ2-7
D: TRBD1
size: .

DNA: TGTGCCAGCAGCTTAAGCCACGGGTATAGCAATCAGCCCCAGCATTTT
CDR3: CASSLSHGYSNQPQHF
V: TRBV7-8
J: TRBJ1-5
D: .
size: once

DNA: TGTGCCAGCAGCCTCGGGACAGGGTGGGGCGAGCAGTACTTC
CDR3: CASSLGTGWGEQYF
V: TRBV14
J: TRBJ2-7
D: TRBD1
size: .

DNA: TGCGCCAGCAGCTCACGGACAGGGGATAGGTACAATGAGCAGTTCTTC
CDR3: CASSSRTGDRYNEQFF
V: TRBV5-1
J: TRBJ2-1
D: TRBD1
size: .